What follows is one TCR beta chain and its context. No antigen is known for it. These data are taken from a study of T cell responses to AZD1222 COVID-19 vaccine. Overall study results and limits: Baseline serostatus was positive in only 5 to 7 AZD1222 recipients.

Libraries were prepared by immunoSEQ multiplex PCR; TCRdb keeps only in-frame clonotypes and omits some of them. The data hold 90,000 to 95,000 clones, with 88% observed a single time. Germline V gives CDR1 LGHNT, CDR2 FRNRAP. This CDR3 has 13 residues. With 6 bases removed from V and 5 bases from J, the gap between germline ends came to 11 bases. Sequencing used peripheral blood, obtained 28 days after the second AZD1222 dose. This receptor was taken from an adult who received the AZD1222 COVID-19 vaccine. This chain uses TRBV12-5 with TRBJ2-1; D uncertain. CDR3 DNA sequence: TGTGCTAGTGGCTCTGAGGTGAACAATGAGCAGTTCTTC. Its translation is CASGSEVNNEQFF.